This T cell receptor beta chain came from a study of T cell repertoires in cytomegalovirus infection. The study, taken as a whole, reports: Ex vivo, HLA-C-restricted CMV-specific TCR beta clonotypes prevailed over the rest of the response.

TCRdb independently ran MiXCR on the reads; one entry per CDR3 protein. The sample has 480,000 or so distinct CDR3 sequences; around 10% are singletons. This clonotype showed up just a few times. Its antigen is unknown. Sequenced material: PBMCs. This sequence originates from a human donor in good health (CMV status not recorded). Some clones in this sample may be carry-over from other donors' samples.

The CDR3 region is CASSLAGQGGNQPQHF. The CDR3 coding sequence is TGCGCCAGCAGCTTGGCAGGGCAGGGGGGCAATCAGCCCCAGCATTTT. The genes are TRBV5-1 and TRBJ1-5, with 7 bases fitting TRBD1. The CDR3 totals 16 residues. Per germline, CDR1 SGHRS and CDR2 YFSETQ. The trim removed 0 bases at V and 2 bases at J, leaving 5 bases unmatched.